Following are 9 T cell receptor beta chains from one sample sequenced in a study of OX40 agonist ivuxolimab in advanced cancers. Libraries were prepared by immunoSEQ multiplex PCR; TCRdb keeps only in-frame clonotypes and omits some of them. This table holds 67,000 or so clones, just over 85% found once. The sequenced sample was CD4+ or CD8+ T cells sorted from blood, obtained in a trial of the OX40 agonist ivuxolimab. All receptors come from an adult with an advanced solid tumor such as melanoma, head and neck, liver or kidney cancer.

The chain has TRBV7-8 and TRBJ1-1, with D uncertain. The V end was cut by 5 bases, the J end by 6 bases, with 19 bases between. Germline-derived CDR1 and CDR2 are SGHVS and FQNEAQ. The CDR3 loop spans 15 amino acids. The CDR3 DNA reads TGTGCCAGCAGCCCGAGTAGGGTGAGGGAATCTGAAGCTTTCTTT. Translating gives CASSPSRVRESEAFF.

This clone has only one observation. V is TRBV28 and J is TRBJ2-2; either TRBD1 or TRBD2 may fit D (5 bases each). The V gene lost 3 bases and the J gene lost 4 bases, with 12 bases spanning the gap. CDR3 length equals 15 residues. Germline V gene lookup returns CDR1 MDHEN and CDR2 SYDVKM. CDR3 sequence (DNA): TGTGCCAGCAGTTTTCAGGGACCGGGCACCGGGGAGCTGTTTTTT. Translation gives CASSFQGPGTGELFF.

CDR3 in amino acids: CASSLRTGARNEQFF. The CDR3 DNA sequence: TGTGCCAGCAGCTTGAGAACAGGGGCGAGGAATGAGCAGTTCTTC. The V gene is TRBV7-2, the J gene TRBJ2-1; 7 bases agree with TRBD1. V dropped 3 bases and J dropped 7; count of bases not matched to a gene: 9. This CDR3 contains 15 residues. The V gene's germline CDR1 is SGHTA and CDR2 FQGNSA.

V usage is TRBV5-1 and J usage is TRBJ2-4, with D hard to call. V lost 0 bases and J lost 0, with 7 bases in between. The CDR3 totals 15 residues. Germline CDR1 reads SGHRS; CDR2 reads YFSETQ. The CDR3 loop reads CASSLGAVAKNIQYF. CDR3 coding DNA: TGCGCCAGCAGCTTGGGTGCGGTAGCCAAAAACATTCAGTACTTC.

The sample holds a few counts of this clone. Other DNA sequences within the sample encode an identical CDR3. The V and J genes are TRBV11-2 and TRBJ1-6, with D perhaps matching TRBD1 (5 bases). CDR1 is SGHAT, CDR2 FQNNGV, per germline. The CDR3 totals 15 residues. V lost 0 bases and J lost 6, with 9 bases in between. In DNA, the CDR3 is TGTGCCAGCAGCTTAGACCCAGGGCCTAATTCACCCCTCCACTTT. The encoded protein is CASSLDPGPNSPLHF.

The chain couples TRBV11-3 to TRBJ2-3, with unresolved D. V was cut by 5 bases and J by 6 bases, with 9 bases left in between. CDR3 length equals 12 residues. CDR1 is SGHNT and CDR2 is YENEEA in the germline V gene. This CDR3 is CASSHTPDTQYF. The CDR3 DNA follows: TGTGCCAGCAGCCACACCCCCGATACGCAGTATTTT.

The chain joins TRBV29-1 to TRBJ2-1, with 10 bases identical to TRBD2. V shed 4 bases, J shed 9 bases, and the junction held 9 bases outside the gene matches. This CDR3 has 14 residues. Germline V gene data show CDR1 as SQVTM and CDR2 as ANQGSEA. Here the CDR3 DNA reads TGCAGCGTTGGGGTAGCGGGGGGTGCCACTGAGCAGTTCTTC. This encodes CSVGVAGGATEQFF.

This sequence joins TRBV5-4 and TRBJ1-2; D is perhaps TRBD1 (5 bases). The V gene lost 4 bases and the J gene lost 3 bases, with 16 bases spanning the gap. Germline V gene sequence: CDR1 SGHNT, CDR2 YYREEE (reference sequence). The CDR3 is made up of 15 amino acids. CDR3 in DNA: TGTGCCAGCAGCGCACTGGGACTGCTCGACTATGGCTACACCTTC. This codes for CASSALGLLDYGYTF.

The rearrangement uses TRBV5-1 and TRBJ2-3, with 11 bases lining up with TRBD1. The germline CDR1 and CDR2 sequences are SGHRS and YFSETQ. V gave up 4 bases and J gave up 6 bases; unmatched junction bases: 4. The length of the CDR3 is 14 residues. The CDR3 spells CASSLGTGGDTQYF. The CDR3 nucleotides read TGCGCCAGCAGCCTTGGGACAGGGGGGGATACGCAGTATTTT.